One TCR beta chain is described in this entry. The data originate from a study of blood T cell repertoires in COVID-19. Overall study context: Both acute and convalescent COVID-19 samples were obtained from the United States, Italy and Spain. PBMCs, B-cell-depleted T cells, or T cells were the source of the cDNA or gDNA that made up the material.

Methods used by the authors: The assay estimated nucleated cells by amplifying reference gene primers. The repertoire was sequenced with immunoSEQ multiplex PCR; TCRdb's copy has only in-frame clones and lacks some. V and J calls and clone size are as listed in that table; D and trimming were resolved from the DNA. The repertoire holds 85,000 to 120,000 clones, with 85% to 90% as singletons. The specimen sequenced was peripheral blood. This sequence was found in a man aged 45-65 years with active or convalescent COVID-19.

The CDR3 nucleotides are TGTGCCAGTAGTACTAACCAACAGGTACCATGGAATTCACCCCTCCACTTT. It specifies CASSTNQQVPWNSPLHF. V usage is TRBV19 and J usage is TRBJ1-6; TRBD1 is a possible D gene (5 bases). V dropped 4 bases and J dropped 7 bases, with 20 bases sitting between them. This CDR3 is built from 17 residues. Germline lookup yields CDR1 LNHDA and CDR2 SQIVND (reference sequence).